This T cell receptor beta chain was found in a study of T cell responses to AZD1222 COVID-19 vaccine. Germline V gene data show CDR1 as MNHEY and CDR2 as SMNVEV (reference sequence). After removal of 2 bases from V and 7 bases from J, the junction contained 2 bases not matched to a gene. This CDR3 region has 13 residues. The assay was immunoSEQ multiplex PCR, and TCRdb's table has in-frame clones only and misses some. The sample holds about 100,000 clones, about 90% seen once. The receptor was derived from an adult in good health. The starting material was peripheral blood, obtained on day 0 of AZD1222 vaccination. The chain couples TRBV27 to TRBJ1-5; 7 bases fit TRBD1. The CDR3 coding sequence is TGTGCCAGCAGTTTAGCCAGGGGGCAGCCCCAGCATTTT. This translates into CASSLARGQPQHF.